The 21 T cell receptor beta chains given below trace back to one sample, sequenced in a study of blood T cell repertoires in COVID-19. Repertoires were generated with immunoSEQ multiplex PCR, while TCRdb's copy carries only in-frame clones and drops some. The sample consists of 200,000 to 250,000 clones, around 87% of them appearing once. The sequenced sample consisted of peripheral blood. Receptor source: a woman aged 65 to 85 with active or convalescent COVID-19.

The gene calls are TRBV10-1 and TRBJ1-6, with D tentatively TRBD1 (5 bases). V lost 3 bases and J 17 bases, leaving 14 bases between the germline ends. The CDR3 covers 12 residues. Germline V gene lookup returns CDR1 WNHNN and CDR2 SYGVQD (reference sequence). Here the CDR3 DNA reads TGCGCCAGCAGTGAAGAAGGGGCCCCAGTCCACTTT. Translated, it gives CASSEEGAPVHF.

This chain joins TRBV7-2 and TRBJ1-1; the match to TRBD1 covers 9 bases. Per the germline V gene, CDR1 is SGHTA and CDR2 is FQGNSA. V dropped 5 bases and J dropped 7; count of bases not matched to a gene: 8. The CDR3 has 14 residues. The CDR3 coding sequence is TGTGCCAGCAGCCCTCTCAGGGGACAGGGTGAAGCTTTCTTT. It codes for CASSPLRGQGEAFF. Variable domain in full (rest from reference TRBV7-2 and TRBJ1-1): GAGVSQSPSNKVTEKGKDVELRCDPISGHTALYWYRQSLGQGLEFLIYFQGNSAPDKSGLPSDRFSAERTGGSVSTLTIQRTQQEDSAVYLCASSPLRGQGEAFFGQGTRLTVV.

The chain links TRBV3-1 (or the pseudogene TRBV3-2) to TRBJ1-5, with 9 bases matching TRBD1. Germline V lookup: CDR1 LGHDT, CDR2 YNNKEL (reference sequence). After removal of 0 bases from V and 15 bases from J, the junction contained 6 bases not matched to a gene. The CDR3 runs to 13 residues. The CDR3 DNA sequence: TGTGCCAGCAGCCAAGAGGGACAGGGTGGGCGGCATTTT. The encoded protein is CASSQEGQGGRHF.

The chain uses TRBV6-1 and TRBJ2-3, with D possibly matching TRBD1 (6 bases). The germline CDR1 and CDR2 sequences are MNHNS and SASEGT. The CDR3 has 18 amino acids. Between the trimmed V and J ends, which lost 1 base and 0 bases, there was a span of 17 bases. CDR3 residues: CASSEVLGHSPSTDTQYF. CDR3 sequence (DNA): TGTGCCAGCAGTGAAGTATTGGGACATAGCCCTAGCACAGATACGCAGTATTTT.

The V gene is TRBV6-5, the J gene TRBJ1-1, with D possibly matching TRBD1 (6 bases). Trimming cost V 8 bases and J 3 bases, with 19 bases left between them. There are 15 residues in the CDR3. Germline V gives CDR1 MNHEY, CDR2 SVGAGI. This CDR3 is CASLPQTGLYTEAFF. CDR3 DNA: TGTGCCAGCTTACCTCAGACAGGATTATACACTGAAGCTTTCTTT.

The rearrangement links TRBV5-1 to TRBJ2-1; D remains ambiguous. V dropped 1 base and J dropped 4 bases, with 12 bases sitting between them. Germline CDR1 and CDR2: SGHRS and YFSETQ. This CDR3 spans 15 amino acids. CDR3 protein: CASSLLSLEYNEQFF. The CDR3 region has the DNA TGCGCCAGCAGCTTGCTGAGTCTCGAGTACAATGAGCAGTTCTTC.

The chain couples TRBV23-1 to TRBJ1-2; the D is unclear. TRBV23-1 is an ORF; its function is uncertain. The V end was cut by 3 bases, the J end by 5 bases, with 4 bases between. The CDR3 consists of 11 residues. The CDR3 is CASSHPYGYTF. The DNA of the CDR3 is TGCGCCAGCAGTCATCCATATGGCTACACCTTC.

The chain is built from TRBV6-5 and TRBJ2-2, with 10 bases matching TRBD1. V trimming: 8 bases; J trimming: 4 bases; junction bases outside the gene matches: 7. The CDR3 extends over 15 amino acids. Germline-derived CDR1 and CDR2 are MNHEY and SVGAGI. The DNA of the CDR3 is TGTGCCAGCCAGTCACGACAGGGGGCCACCGGGGAGCTGTTTTTT. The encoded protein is CASQSRQGATGELFF.

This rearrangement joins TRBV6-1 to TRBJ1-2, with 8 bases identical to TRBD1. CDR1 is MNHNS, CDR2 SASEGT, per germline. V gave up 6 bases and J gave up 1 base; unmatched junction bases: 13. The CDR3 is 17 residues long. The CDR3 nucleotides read TGTGCCAGCAGGGAATCCGGACAGGGAACAATTAACTATGGCTACACCTTC. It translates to CASRESGQGTINYGYTF.

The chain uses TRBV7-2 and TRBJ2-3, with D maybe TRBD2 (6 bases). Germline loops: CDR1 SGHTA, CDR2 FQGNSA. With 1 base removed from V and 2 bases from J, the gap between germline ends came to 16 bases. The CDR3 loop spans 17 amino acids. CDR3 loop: CASSLVGRPMPTDTQYF. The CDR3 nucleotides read TGTGCCAGCAGCTTAGTAGGGAGGCCAATGCCCACAGATACGCAGTATTTT.

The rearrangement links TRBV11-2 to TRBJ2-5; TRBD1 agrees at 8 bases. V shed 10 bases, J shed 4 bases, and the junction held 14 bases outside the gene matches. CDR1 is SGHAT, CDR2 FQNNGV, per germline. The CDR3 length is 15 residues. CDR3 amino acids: CANTAGQGGPETQYF. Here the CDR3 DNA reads TGTGCCAACACCGCCGGACAGGGAGGTCCAGAGACCCAGTACTTC.

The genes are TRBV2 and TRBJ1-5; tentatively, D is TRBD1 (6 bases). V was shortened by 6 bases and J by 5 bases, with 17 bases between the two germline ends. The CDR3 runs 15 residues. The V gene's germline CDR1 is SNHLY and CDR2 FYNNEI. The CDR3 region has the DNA TGTGCCAGCAGCGAACGGGACACCTTCGATCAGCCCCAGCATTTT. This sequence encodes CASSERDTFDQPQHF.

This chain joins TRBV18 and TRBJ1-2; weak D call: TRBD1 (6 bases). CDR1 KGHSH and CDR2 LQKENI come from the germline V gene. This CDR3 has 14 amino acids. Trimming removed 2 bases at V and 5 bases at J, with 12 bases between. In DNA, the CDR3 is TGTGCCAGCTCACCAGATCAGGGGACGTATGGCTACACCTTC. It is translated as CASSPDQGTYGYTF.

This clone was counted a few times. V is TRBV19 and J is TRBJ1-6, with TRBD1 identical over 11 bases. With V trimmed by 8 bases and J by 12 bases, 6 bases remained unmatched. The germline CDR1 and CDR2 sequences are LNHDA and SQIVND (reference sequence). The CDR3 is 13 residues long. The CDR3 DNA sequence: TGTGCCAGTTCCGGGGACAGGGGGGGACCCCTCCACTTT. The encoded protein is CASSGDRGGPLHF.

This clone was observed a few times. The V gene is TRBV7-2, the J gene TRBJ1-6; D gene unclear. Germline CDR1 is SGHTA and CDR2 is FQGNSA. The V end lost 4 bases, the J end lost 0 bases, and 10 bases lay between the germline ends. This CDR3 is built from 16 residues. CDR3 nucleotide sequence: TGTGCCAGCAGCTCATCGTACAGCTCCTATAATTCACCCCTCCACTTT. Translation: CASSSSYSSYNSPLHF. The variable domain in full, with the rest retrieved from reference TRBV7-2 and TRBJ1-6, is GAGVSQSPSNKVTEKGKDVELRCDPISGHTALYWYRQSLGQGLEFLIYFQGNSAPDKSGLPSDRFSAERTGGSVSTLTIQRTQQEDSAVYLCASSSSYSSYNSPLHFGNGTRLTVT.

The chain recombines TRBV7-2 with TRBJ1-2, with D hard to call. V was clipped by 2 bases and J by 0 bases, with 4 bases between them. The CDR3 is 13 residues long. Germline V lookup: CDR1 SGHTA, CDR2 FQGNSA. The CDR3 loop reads CASSLLANYGYTF. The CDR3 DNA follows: TGTGCCAGCAGCTTATTAGCTAACTATGGCTACACCTTC.

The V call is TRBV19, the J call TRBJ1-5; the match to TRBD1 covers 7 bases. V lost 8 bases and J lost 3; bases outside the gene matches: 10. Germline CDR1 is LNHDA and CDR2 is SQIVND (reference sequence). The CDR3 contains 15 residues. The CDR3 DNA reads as TGTGCCAGTCAGACAGGGCAGATCTTCAATCAGCCCCAGCATTTT. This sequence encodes CASQTGQIFNQPQHF.

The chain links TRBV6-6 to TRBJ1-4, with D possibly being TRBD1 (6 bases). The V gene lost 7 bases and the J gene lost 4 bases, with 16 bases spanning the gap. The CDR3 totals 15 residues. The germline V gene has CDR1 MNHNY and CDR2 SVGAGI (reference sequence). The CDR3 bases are TGTGCCAGCACTGACACCGACAGGAGTAATGAAAAACTGTTTTTT. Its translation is CASTDTDRSNEKLFF.

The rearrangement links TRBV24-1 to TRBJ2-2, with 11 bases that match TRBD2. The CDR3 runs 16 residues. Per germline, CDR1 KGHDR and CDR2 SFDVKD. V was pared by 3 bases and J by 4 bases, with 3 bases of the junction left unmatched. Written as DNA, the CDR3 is TGTGCCACCAGTGATCCCGGGACTAGCGGCACCGGGGAGCTGTTTTTT. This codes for CATSDPGTSGTGELFF.

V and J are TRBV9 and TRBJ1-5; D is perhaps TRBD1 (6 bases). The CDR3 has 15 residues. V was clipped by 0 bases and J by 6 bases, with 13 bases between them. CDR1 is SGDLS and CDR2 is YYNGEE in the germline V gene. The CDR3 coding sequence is TGTGCCAGCAGCGTAGTCGCAGGGGCGGGTCAGCCCCAGCATTTT. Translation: CASSVVAGAGQPQHF.

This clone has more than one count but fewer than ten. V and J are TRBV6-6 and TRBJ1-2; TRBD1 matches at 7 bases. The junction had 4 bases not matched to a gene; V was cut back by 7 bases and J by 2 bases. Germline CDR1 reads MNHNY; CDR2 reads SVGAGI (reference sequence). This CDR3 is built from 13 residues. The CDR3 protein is CASILRGNYGYTF. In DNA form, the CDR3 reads TGTGCCAGCATTCTCAGGGGGAACTATGGCTACACCTTC.